This paragraph covers one T cell receptor (beta chain) sequence. The data derive from a study of blood T cell repertoires in COVID-19. The overall study: There were acute and convalescent COVID-19 samples, and they came from the United States, Italy and Spain. The cDNA or gDNA used as material had been derived from T cells, B-cell-depleted T cells, or PBMCs.

In the authors' methods: Amplification from reference gene primers served as the basis for estimated nucleated cell counts. The data were produced by immunoSEQ multiplex PCR, yet TCRdb's version contains in-frame clones alone and is incomplete. The DNA was the basis for D and trimming; V, J and clone size are from that table. The table includes about 240,000 clones, about 85% detected once. There are 17 residues in the CDR3. Germline V lookup: CDR1 SGHTA, CDR2 FQGNSA. V shed 6 bases, J shed 2 bases, and the junction held 9 bases outside the gene matches. The chain uses TRBV7-2 and TRBJ1-5; 11 bases are shared with TRBD1. The specimen sequenced was peripheral blood. This sequence was found in a woman aged 50 to 65 with COVID-19, enrolled during active disease. CDR3 amino acids: CASSPGQGATGNQPQHF. The CDR3 bases are TGTGCCAGCAGTCCAGGACAGGGGGCCACAGGCAATCAGCCCCAGCATTTT.